This section outlines one T cell receptor beta chain sequence together with its context. The antigen remains unidentified. This specimen belongs to a study of cytomegalovirus exposure and HLA in healthy donors. Primers: 60 Vbeta forward and 13 Jbeta reverse. Here immunoSEQ multiplex PCR was the method, and the copy in TCRdb shows in-frame clones only, minus some. The data contain approximately 150,000 clones, 77% of them singletons. Study results and limitations: CMV serostatus was the sole immune exposure data available.

CDR1 SGHRS and CDR2 YFSETQ come from the germline V gene. V was cut by 0 bases and J by 10 bases, with 10 bases left in between. The CDR3 consists of 12 residues. This receptor was identified in a woman aged 40 to 55 in good health and CMV-seropositive. Sequences were obtained from PBMCs. The genes are TRBV5-1 and TRBJ1-1; D unclear. The CDR3 bases are TGCGCCAGCAGCTTGGATCAAGGCGGAGCTTTCTTT. Its translation is CASSLDQGGAFF.